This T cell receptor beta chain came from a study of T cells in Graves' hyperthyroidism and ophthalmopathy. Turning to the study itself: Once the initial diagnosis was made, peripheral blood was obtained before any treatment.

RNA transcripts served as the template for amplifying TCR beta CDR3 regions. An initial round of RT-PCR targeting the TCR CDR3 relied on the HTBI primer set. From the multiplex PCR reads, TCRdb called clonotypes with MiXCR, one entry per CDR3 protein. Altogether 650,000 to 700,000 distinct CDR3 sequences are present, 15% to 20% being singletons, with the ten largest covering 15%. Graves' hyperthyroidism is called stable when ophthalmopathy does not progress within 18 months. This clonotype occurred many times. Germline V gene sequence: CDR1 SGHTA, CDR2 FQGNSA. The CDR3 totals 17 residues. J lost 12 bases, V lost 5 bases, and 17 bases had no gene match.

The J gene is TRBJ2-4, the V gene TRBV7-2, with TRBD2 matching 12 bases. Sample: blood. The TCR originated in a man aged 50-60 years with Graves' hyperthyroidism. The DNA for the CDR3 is TGTGCCAGCAGCCCAAGTGGGGAGCTAGCGGGAGGGCCGAGTCAGTACTTC. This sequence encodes CASSPSGELAGGPSQYF. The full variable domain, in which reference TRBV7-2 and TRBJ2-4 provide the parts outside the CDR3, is GAGVSQSPSNKVTEKGKDVELRCDPISGHTALYWYRQSLGQGLEFLIYFQGNSAPDKSGLPSDRFSAERTGGSVSTLTIQRTQQEDSAVYLCASSPSGELAGGPSQYFGAGTRLSVL.